These 12 T cell receptor beta chains originate from one sample sequenced in a study of T cells after yellow fever vaccination (dated by TCRdb to the late 2010s). In light of the paper, this sample's treatment or condition label describes: live attenuated yellow fever vaccine strain. Library method: 5' RACE. The sample was run on an Illumina NovaSeq 6000. Clones were called with MiXCR by TCRdb after fastp trimmed the public reads at Q25, and only in-frame beta chains were retained. One record per CDR3 amino acid sequence lists the most common genes and DNA. This sample gives 400,000 or so distinct CDR3 sequences in total; about 17% of them show up just once. The top ten clonotypes cover about 18% of the sample. Specimen: PBMCs, collected before the yellow fever booster vaccination. The receptor set was obtained from a young man who received the YFV17D yellow fever vaccine.

The chain links TRBV7-9 to TRBJ1-4; a weak D match, TRBD1 (6 bases). The ends were cut back, 6 bases at V and 7 bases at J, with 12 bases in the middle. This CDR3 spans 13 amino acids. CDR1 and CDR2 (germline): SEHNR, FQNEAQ (reference sequence). Written as DNA, the CDR3 is TGTGCCAGCAGGGCAGGGGATCGTGAAAAACTGTTTTTT. This sequence encodes CASRAGDREKLFF.

This clonotype has only a few counts. The gene calls are TRBV29-1 and TRBJ1-5, with D uncertain. CDR1 is SQVTM and CDR2 is ANQGSEA in the germline V gene. CDR3 length: 13 amino acids. The V gene lost 2 bases and the J gene lost 5 bases, with 10 bases spanning the gap. Here the CDR3 reads CSVERGRDQPQHF. In DNA, the CDR3 is TGCAGCGTTGAACGAGGTAGGGATCAGCCCCAGCATTTT.

The J gene is TRBJ2-3, the V gene TRBV4-1, with unresolved D. The length of the CDR3 is 19 residues. CDR1 is MGHRA, CDR2 YSYEKL, per germline. V was trimmed by 0 bases and J by 2 bases, leaving 21 bases between them. This CDR3 is CASSQEQPAETALTDTQYF. Written as DNA, the CDR3 is TGCGCCAGCAGCCAAGAACAGCCCGCCGAAACCGCCCTCACAGATACGCAGTATTTT.

This clonotype was observed at least ten times. J is TRBJ2-7 and V is TRBV6-5; D uncertain. This CDR3 is 12 amino acids long. V gave up 4 bases and J gave up 6 bases, with 10 bases separating them. The germline V gene has CDR1 MNHEY and CDR2 SVGAGI. Here the CDR3 DNA reads TGTGCCAGCAGTTGGCGAGGTTCCGAGCAGTACTTC. Protein sequence: CASSWRGSEQYF.

There are a few counts of this clonotype. The chain couples TRBV10-3 to TRBJ2-5; D perhaps matches TRBD2 (5 bases). Trimming removed 2 bases at V and 5 bases at J, with 12 bases between. There are 14 residues in the CDR3. The V gene's germline CDR1 is ENHRY and CDR2 SYGVKD. The chain's CDR3 is CAISERGISETQYF. In nucleotides, the CDR3 is TGTGCCATCAGTGAGAGAGGGATCTCGGAGACCCAGTACTTC.

The chain links TRBV18 to TRBJ2-1; TRBD2 matches 8 bases. V gave up 2 bases and J gave up 0 bases; unmatched junction bases: 3. CDR1 is KGHSH, CDR2 LQKENI, per germline. This CDR3 region has 16 residues. CDR3 sequence: CASSPSGGYSYNEQFF. CDR3 DNA sequence: TGTGCCAGCTCACCAAGCGGGGGCTACTCCTACAATGAGCAGTTCTTC.

This clonotype showed up just a few times. The chain recombines TRBV9 with TRBJ2-7, with TRBD1 identical over 7 bases. This CDR3 spans 17 amino acids. Germline V gives CDR1 SGDLS, CDR2 YYNGEE. The junction had 15 bases not matched to a gene; V was cut back by 5 bases and J by 1 base. CDR3 in DNA: TGTGCCAGCAGGAGGCCGAAGGGACAGCATTTGTCCTACGAGCAGTACGTC. This encodes CASRRPKGQHLSYEQYV.

This clonotype occurred a few times. The chain is built from TRBV12-3 or TRBV12-4 and TRBJ1-1; D unresolved. V was shortened by 7 bases and J by 8 bases, with 26 bases between the two germline ends. The CDR3 spans 16 residues. DNA of the CDR3: TGTGCCAGCACAAACGAAAGAGGCAGTGCCTCGGTCGAAGCTTTCTTT. Its translation: CASTNERGSASVEAFF.

This chain connects TRBV7-9 to TRBJ2-7, with 10 bases identical to TRBD1. Germline CDR1 reads SEHNR; CDR2 reads FQNEAQ (reference sequence). This CDR3 comprises 14 residues. Trimming cost V 3 bases and J 6 bases; bases outside gene matches: 5. CDR3 protein: CASSFRDRGCEQYV. The CDR3, as DNA: TGTGCCAGCAGCTTCAGGGACAGGGGTTGCGAGCAGTACGTC.

The gene calls are TRBV4-2 and TRBJ2-3; D gene ambiguous. With 0 bases removed from V and 6 bases from J, the gap between germline ends came to 10 bases. Germline assignment: CDR1 LGHNA and CDR2 YNFKEQ. The CDR3 extends over 14 amino acids. In DNA, the CDR3 is TGTGCCAGCAGCCAAGATAAAGGCTGGGATACGCAGTATTTT. This translates into CASSQDKGWDTQYF.

This clonotype turned up a few times. The chain carries TRBV7-2 and TRBJ2-5; D may correspond to TRBD1 or TRBD2 (6 bases each). Per germline, CDR1 SGHTA and CDR2 FQGNSA. V lost 5 bases and J 4 bases, leaving 11 bases between the germline ends. The CDR3 is 13 amino acids. CDR3 nucleotides: TGTGCCAGCAGCCGGGGGCAAAGAGAGACCCAGTACTTC. Its protein is CASSRGQRETQYF.

This clonotype appeared a few times. V gene TRBV28 combines with J gene TRBJ1-2; D unclear. The CDR3 is made up of 19 amino acids. Germline loops: CDR1 MDHEN, CDR2 SYDVKM. V was shortened by 0 bases and J by 8 bases, with 28 bases between the two germline ends. The CDR3 nucleotides read TGTGCCAGCAGTTTATGCACAGCGCGGGCCCAACCCTGTCCGGAAGGCTACACCTTC. It translates to CASSLCTARAQPCPEGYTF.